These T cell receptor beta chains were read from a single sample in a study of human T cells and chemical hapten exposure. TCRdb called the RACE reads again in MiXCR, with one record for every CDR3 protein. In the table there are tens of thousands of distinct CDR3 sequences, about 4.8% of which are singletons. Specimen: whole blood. The receptors were sampled from a human donor in good health. Some clones in this sample may be carry-over from other donors' samples. CDR3s include the opening cysteine and the closing phenylalanine or tryptophan. Fields, in order: V gene, D gene, J gene, clone size, CDR3 DNA, CDR3 protein. A D gene is named only where the DNA matches it firmly. Only part of the rows carry a size: once, few, many, or a class if the clone is expanded.

>TRBV3-1|TRBD2|TRBJ2-3|medium-sized
TGTGCCAGCAGCCAAGTACGAGCGGGAGGCCCGGATACGCAGTATTTT
CASSQVRAGGPDTQYF
>TRBV3-1|-|TRBJ1-1|many
TGTGCCAGCAGACCCGATTCTAAGCCGTACACTGAAGCCTTCTTT
CASRPDSKPYTEAFF
>TRBV13|-|TRBJ2-3|many
TGTGCCAGCAGCGCAACTGGAGATACGCAGTATTTT
CASSATGDTQYF
>TRBV28|-|TRBJ1-2|many
TGTGCCAGCAGTTTAGTGGCAGGCTATGGCTACACCTTC
CASSLVAGYGYTF
>TRBV7-2|-|TRBJ2-7|few
TGTGCCAGCAGCCTACAGGGGGGGACTGTTAGCGAGCAGTACTTC
CASSLQGGTVSEQYF
>TRBV4-1|TRBD1|TRBJ2-5|many
TGCGCCAGCAGCCGACCCGGACAGGGGGAGACCCAGTACTTC
CASSRPGQGETQYF
>TRBV10-3|TRBD1|TRBJ1-4|few
TGTGCCATCAGTGAGTCGCCAGGGGGAAGAGAAAAACTGTTTTTT
CAISESPGGREKLFF
>TRBV19|-|TRBJ2-3|many
TGTGCCAGTAGTATTTGGGCAGATACGCAGTATTTT
CASSIWADTQYF
>TRBV19|-|TRBJ1-2|few
TGTGCCAGTAGTATCGACGTTGGGGCTCTGGTCGATGGCTACACCTTC
CASSIDVGALVDGYTF
>TRBV5-1|TRBD2|TRBJ2-1|many
TGCGCCAGCAGCTTCACTAGCGGGAGCTCCTACAATGAGCAGTTCTTC
CASSFTSGSSYNEQFF
>TRBV7-8|-|TRBJ2-1|once
TGTGCCAGCGTCCGTTACAATGAGCAGTTCTTC
CASVRYNEQFF
>TRBV5-5|-|TRBJ2-3|-
TGTGCCAGCAGCTTGGATAGGTCGAAGTATTTT
CASSLDRSKYF
>TRBV13|-|TRBJ1-2|many
TGTGCCAGCAGCTTAGGAGGGTATGGCTACACCTTC
CASSLGGYGYTF
>TRBV28|-|TRBJ2-5|many
TGTGCCAGCAGTCCTTGGACAAATTTAGAGACCCAGTACTTC
CASSPWTNLETQYF
>TRBV5-1|-|TRBJ2-5|few
TGCGCCAGCAGCTTTTACGACAGGAGAGAGACCCAGTACTTC
CASSFYDRRETQYF
>TRBV5-1|-|TRBJ2-1|many
TGCGCCAGCAGCTTGGGACTAGATCAGCGCTTCGAGCAGTTCTTC
CASSLGLDQRFEQFF
>TRBV27|-|TRBJ2-7|many
TGTGCCACCCTCCAGACTAGGCGGCCCTACGAGCAGTACTTC
CATLQTRRPYEQYF